Below, 15 T cell receptor beta chains from the same sample are listed, as sequenced in a study of shared clonotypes between healthy human individuals. The protocol was immunoSEQ multiplex PCR, while the TCRdb copy is restricted to in-frame clones and leaves out a portion. Among 400,000 or so clones listed, just over 95% were seen once. The material sequenced was memory CD8+ T cells sorted from blood. Subset noted: CD45RO+ cells pooled with CCR7-negative TemRA cells. The receptor source for this set is a man under 40 in good health.

In this sample, this clone turned up once. The gene calls are TRBV27 and TRBJ2-3, with D hard to call. The CDR3 contains 15 residues. The germline V and J ends were trimmed by 4 bases and 2 bases, with 13 bases remaining between them. CDR1 and CDR2 (germline): MNHEY, SMNVEV (reference sequence). CDR3 amino acids: CASSSSYQITDTQYF. The DNA of the CDR3 is TGTGCCAGCAGTTCCAGCTATCAGATCACAGATACGCAGTATTTT.

This chain links TRBV5-6 with TRBJ1-4; D remains unclear. The CDR3 is 12 residues long. The V end lost 1 base, the J end lost 7 bases, and 5 bases lay between the germline ends. From germline, CDR1 is SGHDT and CDR2 YYEEEE. CDR3 in amino acids: CASSLIGEKLFF. CDR3 in DNA: TGTGCCAGCAGCTTGATCGGTGAAAAACTGTTTTTT.

V gene TRBV2 combines with J gene TRBJ2-6; maybe TRBD1 (5 bases). CDR1 is SNHLY and CDR2 is FYNNEI in the germline V gene. Trimming pared 4 bases from V and 0 bases from J, leaving 16 bases between. This CDR3 has 18 amino acids. In DNA, the CDR3 is TGTGCCAGCAGTGTTCGTTTTGGGGCAGCCTCTGGGGCCAACGTCCTGACTTTC. This codes for CASSVRFGAASGANVLTF.

The chain carries TRBV10-3 and TRBJ1-1; the D gene is possibly TRBD1 (5 bases). V was trimmed by 8 bases and J by 4 bases, leaving 8 bases between them. Germline V lookup: CDR1 ENHRY, CDR2 SYGVKD. The length of the CDR3 is 11 residues. CDR3 residues: CAIRGSTEAFF. The CDR3 DNA follows: TGTGCCATCCGGGGGAGCACTGAAGCTTTCTTT.

The chain uses TRBV25-1 and TRBJ2-7; 7 bases map to TRBD1. V shed 6 bases and J 2 bases; nucleotides not matched to a gene: 7. The CDR3 consists of 14 residues. Per germline, CDR1 MGHDK and CDR2 SYGVNS. CDR3 sequence reads: CASRETGLTYEQYF. The CDR3 bases are TGTGCCAGCAGAGAGACAGGGTTAACCTACGAGCAGTACTTC.

The chain carries TRBV5-1 and TRBJ2-2, with TRBD1 as a possible D gene (5 bases). The V gene's germline CDR1 is SGHRS and CDR2 YFSETQ. Trimming removed 4 bases at V and 0 bases at J, with 13 bases between. The CDR3 extends over 16 amino acids. CDR3 protein: CASSARQTSNTGELFF. The CDR3 nucleotides read TGCGCCAGCAGCGCTAGACAGACCTCGAACACCGGGGAGCTGTTTTTT.

V and J are TRBV27 and TRBJ2-7; 7 bases match TRBD2. From germline, CDR1 is MNHEY and CDR2 SMNVEV (reference sequence). The V segment lost 7 bases and the J segment 2 bases; nucleotides outside the gene matches: 8. The CDR3 has 14 residues. CDR3 nucleotide sequence: TGTGCCAGCACTCAAGCGGGGCTTCCCTACGAGCAGTACTTC. Translation gives CASTQAGLPYEQYF.

The J gene is TRBJ2-3, the V gene TRBV19; D gene ambiguous. V was trimmed by 5 bases and J by 0 bases, leaving 24 bases between them. Germline CDR1 and CDR2: LNHDA and SQIVND (reference sequence). The CDR3 sequence is 19 residues long. CDR3 DNA: TGTGCCAGTAGTCTATGGCCGCTCCCCGCGATTGCTAGCACAGATACGCAGTATTTT. Its translation is CASSLWPLPAIASTDTQYF.

The chain uses TRBV5-8 and TRBJ2-7; possibly TRBD2 for D (6 bases). Germline loops: CDR1 SGHTS, CDR2 YDEGEE. The CDR3 is 14 residues long. Between the trimmed V and J ends, which lost 4 bases and 5 bases, there was a span of 16 bases. This CDR3 reads CASSRRDSGDEQYF. The CDR3 DNA sequence: TGTGCCAGCAGCCGCCGGGACTCCGGGGACGAGCAGTACTTC.

The chain is built from TRBV18 and TRBJ1-5, with 7 nucleotides matching TRBD1. J gave up 2 bases and V 3 bases, and 4 bases lay outside the gene matches. The CDR3 runs to 15 residues. Germline CDR1 KGHSH, CDR2 LQKENI. CDR3 region: CASSPQTGGNQPQHF. The CDR3 DNA sequence: TGTGCCAGCTCACCTCAAACAGGGGGCAATCAGCCCCAGCATTTT. The entire variable domain, with the rest obtained from reference TRBV18 and TRBJ1-5, is as follows: NAGVMQNPRHLVRRRGQEARLRCSPMKGHSHVYWYRQLPEEGLKFMVYLQKENIIDESGMPKERFSAEFPKEGPSILRIQQVVRGDSAAYFCASSPQTGGNQPQHFGDGTRLSIL.

CDR3 loop: CASSIGGQGAYEQYF. CDR3 nucleotides: TGTGCCAGTAGTATCGGGGGGCAGGGGGCCTACGAGCAGTACTTC. The genes are TRBV19 and TRBJ2-7; the D call may be TRBD1 or TRBD2 (7 bases each). The CDR3 has 15 amino acids. Between the trimmed V and J ends, which lost 3 bases and 2 bases, there was a span of 14 bases. Germline CDR1 and CDR2: LNHDA and SQIVND (reference sequence).

The chain uses TRBV5-1 and TRBJ2-1, with D possibly matching TRBD2 (5 bases). CDR3 length: 15 amino acids. Trimming left V 7 bases short and J 0 bases short, with 14 bases between. Germline values: CDR1 SGHRS, CDR2 YFSETQ. CDR3 bases: TGCGCCAGCCGGAGTGACACTAGCTCCTACAATGAGCAGTTCTTC. Translated, it gives CASRSDTSSYNEQFF.

CDR3 sequence (DNA): TGCGCCAGCAGCCCAAGACTAGCGGGAGGGCGCTATGAGCAGTTCTTC. The encoded protein is CASSPRLAGGRYEQFF. The rearrangement joins TRBV4-1 to TRBJ2-1, with 14 bases fitting TRBD2. Per the germline V gene, CDR1 is MGHRA and CDR2 is YSYEKL. This CDR3 has 16 residues. Trimming took 4 bases from V and 8 from J; bases not matched to a gene: 7.

CDR3 bases: TGTGCCAGCAGCGCCTACGAACAGGGTCGGCAGTACTTC. Protein sequence: CASSAYEQGRQYF. The rearrangement joins TRBV9 to TRBJ2-7; D is perhaps TRBD1 (6 bases). Between the trimmed V and J ends, which lost 3 bases and 9 bases, there was a span of 16 bases. From germline, CDR1 is SGDLS and CDR2 YYNGEE. CDR3 size: 13 residues.

The chain recombines TRBV5-1 with TRBJ2-1; D perhaps matches TRBD1 (6 bases). The V end lost 4 bases, the J end lost 7 bases, and 21 bases lay between the germline ends. CDR3 size: 16 residues. CDR1 and CDR2 from the germline V gene are SGHRS and YFSETQ. This chain's CDR3 is CASSTLTVLRGNEQFF. The CDR3 DNA reads as TGCGCCAGCAGCACCTTAACCGTATTGAGGGGGAATGAGCAGTTCTTC.